These 21 T cell receptor beta chains share one sample of origin, sequenced in a study of technical replicates of blood from several donors. Measured with immunoSEQ multiplex PCR; TCRdb has only the in-frame clones, and not every one. The sample consists of approximately 51,000 clones, about 94% of them appearing once. The sequenced material came from PBMCs. These receptors originate from a human donor in good health. Some clones in this sample may be carry-over from other donors' samples.

V and J are TRBV5-6 and TRBJ1-3, with 7 bases fitting TRBD1. CDR1 and CDR2 (germline): SGHDT, YYEEEE. V was pared by 4 bases and J by 2 bases, with 6 bases of the junction left unmatched. The CDR3 has 15 residues. CDR3 loop: CASSRRDSAGNTIYF. The CDR3 bases are TGTGCCAGCAGCCGCCGGGACAGCGCTGGAAACACCATATATTTT.

The chain is built from TRBV5-5 and TRBJ2-5; weak D call: TRBD2 (5 bases). V lost 0 bases and J 2 bases, leaving 11 bases between the germline ends. Germline CDR1 is SGHKS and CDR2 is YYEKEE (reference sequence). This CDR3 spans 15 amino acids. The CDR3 protein is CASSLDLSGQETQYF. In nucleotides, the CDR3 is TGTGCCAGCAGCTTGGACCTTTCGGGGCAAGAGACCCAGTACTTC.

CDR3 nucleotides: TGCGCCAGCAGCGTCAGACAGGGGGGGTATGGCTACACCTTC. Translating gives CASSVRQGGYGYTF. The V call is TRBV5-1, the J call TRBJ1-2, with 9 nucleotides matching TRBD1. Trimming took 4 bases from V and 5 from J; bases not matched to a gene: 6. Germline V CDR1 and CDR2: SGHRS, YFSETQ. The CDR3 sequence is 14 residues long.

The rearrangement joins TRBV5-1 to TRBJ1-1; TRBD1 might be the D (6 bases). The V and J ends lost 4 bases and 0 bases respectively, with 16 bases between them. The CDR3 contains 16 residues. Germline V gene data show CDR1 as SGHRS and CDR2 as YFSETQ. This CDR3 is CASSATSPGVNTEAFF. The CDR3 DNA sequence: TGCGCCAGCAGCGCGACATCCCCAGGGGTGAACACTGAAGCTTTCTTT.

The chain carries TRBV10-3 and TRBJ1-1; 8 bases are a match to TRBD1. The V and J ends lost 6 bases and 2 bases, in that order; junction bases with no gene match: 5. The V gene's germline CDR1 is ENHRY and CDR2 SYGVKD. The CDR3 consists of 14 residues. The CDR3 DNA sequence: TGTGCCATCAGGGGACAGGAAGCCAACACTGAAGCTTTCTTT. This encodes CAIRGQEANTEAFF.

Only one count was recorded for this clone. This chain connects TRBV18 to TRBJ2-7, with D maybe TRBD2 (5 bases). Germline CDR1 and CDR2: KGHSH and LQKENI. The V gene lost 0 bases and the J gene lost 7 bases, with 13 bases spanning the gap. This CDR3 spans 14 amino acids. For the CDR3, the DNA is TGTGCCAGCTCACCACCGTATTCGGGGTTAGAGCAGTACTTC. This codes for CASSPPYSGLEQYF.

This chain links TRBV2 with TRBJ1-2, with TRBD1 matching 9 bases. Germline V gene sequence: CDR1 SNHLY, CDR2 FYNNEI. With V trimmed by 10 bases and J by 4 bases, 19 bases remained unmatched. The CDR3 totals 17 residues. The CDR3 DNA is TGTGCCAACCACTCCCCGGGACAGGGAGGTTGGGCCTATGGCTACACCTTC. Protein: CANHSPGQGGWAYGYTF.

J is TRBJ2-7 and V is TRBV6-5; D possibly corresponds to TRBD1 (5 bases). Germline values: CDR1 MNHEY, CDR2 SVGAGI. The CDR3 contains 15 residues. V shed 5 bases and J shed 2 bases, with 16 bases lying between them. The CDR3 is CASSPTATETYEQYF. DNA for the CDR3: TGTGCCAGCAGTCCCACGGCGACAGAAACCTACGAGCAGTACTTC.

This clone appeared a single time. The chain recombines TRBV6-5 with TRBJ2-1; TRBD2 aligns across 13 bases. CDR1 MNHEY and CDR2 SVGAGI come from the germline V gene. This CDR3 is 15 amino acids long. J gave up 7 bases and V 4 bases, and 4 bases lay outside the gene matches. The CDR3, as DNA: TGTGCCAGCAGTTTCGGACTAGCGGGAGAAAATGAGCAGTTCTTC. Translating gives CASSFGLAGENEQFF.

V is TRBV9 and J is TRBJ1-5; 9 bases fit TRBD1. CDR1 SGDLS and CDR2 YYNGEE come from the germline V gene. This CDR3 contains 14 residues. After removal of 3 bases from V and 7 bases from J, the junction contained 5 bases not matched to a gene. The CDR3 reads CASSAQGAVQPQHF. The CDR3 DNA sequence: TGTGCCAGCAGCGCACAGGGGGCTGTACAGCCCCAGCATTTT. The complete variable domain, with remaining parts taken from reference TRBV9 and TRBJ1-5, reads DSGVTQTPKHLITATGQRVTLRCSPRSGDLSVYWYQQSLDQGLQFLIQYYNGEERAKGNILERFSAQQFPDLHSELNLSSLELGDSALYFCASSAQGAVQPQHFGDGTRLSIL.

The rearrangement uses TRBV6-6 and TRBJ2-7; a weak D match, TRBD2 (6 bases). The CDR3 is 14 residues long. V was shortened by 8 bases and J by 3 bases, with 17 bases between the two germline ends. Germline CDR1 and CDR2: MNHNY and SVGAGI (reference sequence). Here the CDR3 DNA reads TGTGCCAGCCGGACCCGGGACTTCAGCTACGAGCAGTACTTC. As protein: CASRTRDFSYEQYF.

This clone was seen many times. V and J are TRBV7-3 and TRBJ2-7, with TRBD2 identical over 8 bases. The germline V gene has CDR1 SGHTA and CDR2 FQGTGA. This CDR3 has 16 amino acids. With V trimmed by 5 bases and J by 4 bases, 13 bases remained unmatched. The CDR3 bases are TGTGCCAGCAGCCCTGCCGGTCGCGGGGGGCAATACGAGCAGTACTTC. Translated, it gives CASSPAGRGGQYEQYF.

The rearrangement links TRBV9 to TRBJ1-2; the match to TRBD1 covers 7 bases. This CDR3 has 14 amino acids. Germline V gene lookup returns CDR1 SGDLS and CDR2 YYNGEE. The V segment lost 1 base and the J segment 1 base; nucleotides outside the gene matches: 1. CDR3 DNA sequence: TGTGCCAGCAGCGTACCAGGGGGTAACTATGGCTACACCTTC. It is translated as CASSVPGGNYGYTF.

The chain links TRBV12-5 to TRBJ2-7; 7 bases map to TRBD1. The germline V gene has CDR1 LGHNT and CDR2 FRNRAP. The CDR3 loop spans 13 amino acids. V was pared by 1 base and J by 9 bases, with 6 bases of the junction left unmatched. CDR3 nucleotides: TGTGCTAGTGGTTTGGCGACCGCAGGGGGGCAGTACTTC. Amino acid sequence: CASGLATAGGQYF.

This chain connects TRBV7-9 to TRBJ2-1; TRBD2 matches 11 bases. J was trimmed by 2 bases and V by 6 bases; bases with no gene match: 3. CDR1 SEHNR and CDR2 FQNEAQ come from the germline V gene (reference sequence). The CDR3 contains 15 residues. CDR3 in amino acids: CASRNSGRAYNEQFF. The CDR3 nucleotides read TGTGCCAGCAGAAATAGCGGGAGGGCCTACAATGAGCAGTTCTTC. Variable domain in full (rest from reference TRBV7-9 and TRBJ2-1): DTGVSQNPRHKITKRGQNVTFRCDPISEHNRLYWYRQTLGQGPEFLTYFQNEAQLEKSRLLSDRFSAERPKGSFSTLEIQRTEQGDSAMYLCASRNSGRAYNEQFFGPGTRLTVL.

DNA for the CDR3: TGCGCCAGCAGCCAAGATAAAGCGGGAGGGATGAATGAGCAGTTCTTC. As protein: CASSQDKAGGMNEQFF. This chain uses TRBV4-3 with TRBJ2-1, with 10 bases aligning to TRBD2. With 0 bases clipped from V and 7 bases from J, the junction kept 6 bases outside the gene matches. The CDR3 consists of 16 residues. Per germline, CDR1 LGHNA and CDR2 YSLEER.

The chain has TRBV27 and TRBJ2-5; D is possibly TRBD2 (6 bases). The CDR3 has 15 amino acids. The V end was cut by 5 bases, the J end by 1 base, with 14 bases between. From germline, CDR1 is MNHEY and CDR2 SMNVEV (reference sequence). CDR3 nucleotide sequence: TGTGCCAGCAGTCGAATAGCGGAGCCCCAAGAGACCCAGTACTTC. This translates into CASSRIAEPQETQYF.

The rearrangement uses TRBV7-9 and TRBJ1-2; possible D gene TRBD1, 5 bases. This CDR3 contains 13 residues. Trimming left V 0 bases short and J 8 bases short, with 10 bases between. CDR1 SEHNR and CDR2 FQNEAQ come from the germline V gene (reference sequence). CDR3 sequence reads: CASSLAAGHGYTF. The DNA of the CDR3 is TGTGCCAGCAGCTTAGCTGCAGGGCACGGCTACACCTTC.

The rearrangement joins TRBV19 to TRBJ1-1; D is perhaps TRBD1 (6 bases). Germline V gene data show CDR1 as LNHDA and CDR2 as SQIVND (reference sequence). CDR3 length: 14 amino acids. The ends were cut back, 6 bases at V and 5 bases at J, with 16 bases in the middle. CDR3 region: CASRRTWGQTEAFF. CDR3 coding DNA: TGTGCCAGTAGACGAACTTGGGGGCAGACTGAAGCTTTCTTT.

The chain links TRBV19 to TRBJ1-1, with D unclear. Germline loops: CDR1 LNHDA, CDR2 SQIVND (reference sequence). Trimming left V 5 bases short and J 0 bases short, with 10 bases between. This CDR3 comprises 14 residues. As DNA, the CDR3 is TGTGCCAGTAGTGACTACGGGTTGAACACTGAAGCTTTCTTT. Residues: CASSDYGLNTEAFF.

The chain joins TRBV6-1 to TRBJ2-7, with 9 bases identical to TRBD2. CDR3 length: 15 amino acids. Losses at the gene ends were 2 bases for V and 3 bases for J; bases not matched to a gene: 5. From germline, CDR1 is MNHNS and CDR2 SASEGT. CDR3 nucleotides: TGTGCCAGCAGTGAATCGACTAGCGGCTACTACGAGCAGTACTTC. Its protein product is CASSESTSGYYEQYF.